A single sample is the source of the 22 T cell receptor beta chains below, sequenced in a study of shared clonotypes between healthy human individuals. TCRdb's table, derived via immunoSEQ multiplex PCR, lists solely in-frame clones and lacks some. The data contain over a million clones, 98% of them singletons. The sequenced sample was naive CD4+ T cells sorted from blood. Subset: CD45RA+ positively selected. These receptors originate from a man aged 25-40 years in good health.

This clone was observed once. V and J are TRBV6-5 and TRBJ2-1; 7 nucleotides agree with TRBD1. The CDR3 sequence is 13 residues long. Germline CDR1 reads MNHEY; CDR2 reads SVGAGI. Trimming took 5 bases from V and 5 from J; bases not matched to a gene: 3. The CDR3 region is CASSTGTDNEQFF. For the CDR3, the DNA is TGTGCCAGCAGTACCGGGACAGACAATGAGCAGTTCTTC.

The chain employs TRBV5-4 and TRBJ2-1; 8 positions agree with TRBD1. The germline V gene has CDR1 SGHNT and CDR2 YYREEE (reference sequence). The CDR3 totals 13 residues. J lost 7 bases, V lost 4 bases, and 4 bases had no gene match. This CDR3 is CASSPGGRNEQFF. The CDR3 nucleotides are TGTGCCAGCAGCCCAGGGGGCCGGAATGAGCAGTTCTTC. The full variable domain, with the rest looked up from reference TRBV5-4 and TRBJ2-1, is ETGVTQSPTHLIKTRGQQVTLRCSSQSGHNTVSWYQQALGQGPQFIFQYYREEENGRGNFPPRFSGLQFPNYSSELNVNALELDDSALYLCASSPGGRNEQFFGPGTRLTVL.

This CDR3 is CASSLLLADLNNEQFF. In DNA, the CDR3 is TGTGCCAGCTCACTCCTTCTAGCGGACCTTAACAATGAGCAGTTCTTC. V is TRBV18 and J is TRBJ2-1; TRBD2 matches at 7 bases. The CDR3 is made up of 16 amino acids. Germline values: CDR1 KGHSH, CDR2 LQKENI. J was trimmed by 5 bases and V by 4 bases; bases with no gene match: 11.

This clone showed up just a few times. The rearrangement joins TRBV7-9 to TRBJ2-2, with 7 bases lining up with TRBD2. Unmatched junction bases numbered 4, after V lost 5 bases and J lost 7 bases. This CDR3 contains 13 residues. Germline loops: CDR1 SEHNR, CDR2 FQNEAQ (reference sequence). CDR3 sequence (DNA): TGTGCCAGCAGCGCAGCGGGAAGCGGGGAGCTGTTTTTT. Protein product: CASSAAGSGELFF.

For this clone: Other DNA sequences in the sample encode the same CDR3. This sequence joins TRBV7-9 and TRBJ2-2; 8 nucleotides agree with TRBD1. This CDR3 spans 15 amino acids. Trimming at V came to 5 bases and at J to 5 bases, leaving 7 bases not matched to a gene. The germline gives CDR1 SEHNR, CDR2 FQNEAQ (reference sequence). DNA for the CDR3: TGTGCCAGCAGCCTACGACAGGGGCGGACCGGGGAGCTGTTTTTT. Residues: CASSLRQGRTGELFF.

V usage is TRBV7-2 and J usage is TRBJ2-3; 7 nucleotides agree with TRBD2. CDR1 and CDR2 from the germline V gene are SGHTA and FQGNSA. Trimming removed 3 bases from V and 2 bases from J; junction bases left unmatched: 11. This CDR3 spans 17 amino acids. The CDR3 sequence: CASSFPIKRGLTDTQYF. CDR3 DNA sequence: TGTGCCAGCAGCTTTCCCATTAAGCGGGGCCTCACAGATACGCAGTATTTT.

This chain connects TRBV29-1 to TRBJ2-2; TRBD2 aligns across 11 bases. The length of the CDR3 is 14 residues. J was trimmed by 2 bases and V by 6 bases; bases with no gene match: 2. Per germline, CDR1 SQVTM and CDR2 ANQGSEA. The CDR3 nucleotides read TGCAGCGTCACTAGCGGGAGCAACACCGGGGAGCTGTTTTTT. Translation: CSVTSGSNTGELFF.

This rearrangement joins TRBV2 to TRBJ1-1; 7 bases are shared with TRBD1. Trimming removed 11 bases from V and 10 bases from J; junction bases left unmatched: 10. Germline V lookup: CDR1 SNHLY, CDR2 FYNNEI. The CDR3 is made up of 11 amino acids. The CDR3 is CAAASSGGAFF. CDR3 nucleotide sequence: TGTGCCGCGGCGAGTTCAGGGGGAGCTTTCTTT.

V gene TRBV5-1 combines with J gene TRBJ1-1; no firm D call. Germline V lookup: CDR1 SGHRS, CDR2 YFSETQ. The V end was cut by 4 bases, the J end by 1 base, with 8 bases between. CDR3 length equals 13 residues. This CDR3 reads CASSREANTEAFF. CDR3 bases: TGCGCCAGCAGCCGGGAGGCGAACACTGAAGCTTTCTTT.

The chain recombines TRBV18 with TRBJ1-4; D perhaps matches TRBD1 (5 bases). Germline values: CDR1 KGHSH, CDR2 LQKENI. This CDR3 spans 13 amino acids. V was trimmed by 6 bases and J by 1 base, leaving 6 bases between them. CDR3 coding DNA: TGTGCCAGCTCGACAGTAACTAATGAAAAACTGTTTTTT. The encoded protein is CASSTVTNEKLFF.

The gene calls are TRBV9 and TRBJ2-5; 11 nucleotides match TRBD1. This CDR3 spans 15 amino acids. Germline lookup yields CDR1 SGDLS and CDR2 YYNGEE. J gave up 5 bases and V 4 bases, and 7 bases lay outside the gene matches. Here the CDR3 DNA reads TGTGCCAGCAGCACCCGGACAGGGGGCGCGGAGACCCAGTACTTC. Encoded protein: CASSTRTGGAETQYF. The complete variable domain, with remaining parts taken from reference TRBV9 and TRBJ2-5, reads DSGVTQTPKHLITATGQRVTLRCSPRSGDLSVYWYQQSLDQGLQFLIQYYNGEERAKGNILERFSAQQFPDLHSELNLSSLELGDSALYFCASSTRTGGAETQYFGPGTRLLVL.

This chain links TRBV6-5 with TRBJ2-7; 7 bases fit TRBD1. V lost 2 bases to trimming and J lost 2 bases; unmatched junction nucleotides: 3. The CDR3 extends over 14 amino acids. Looked up from germline, CDR1 is MNHEY and CDR2 is SVGAGI. The CDR3 sequence: CASSYTGTAYEQYF. As DNA, the CDR3 is TGTGCCAGCAGTTACACGGGGACAGCCTACGAGCAGTACTTC.

The V call is TRBV9, the J call TRBJ2-3; 13 nucleotides align to TRBD2. The germline CDR1 and CDR2 sequences are SGDLS and YYNGEE. V dropped 0 bases and J dropped 5; count of bases not matched to a gene: 6. This CDR3 has 17 residues. CDR3 bases: TGTGCCAGCAGCGTAGATGGGACTAGCGGGATTCTAGATACGCAGTATTTT. Translation gives CASSVDGTSGILDTQYF.

The chain uses TRBV7-6 and TRBJ2-2, with D perhaps TRBD1 or TRBD2 (5 bases each). Germline V gene data show CDR1 as SGHVS and CDR2 as FNYEAQ. V lost 1 base to trimming and J lost 2 bases, with 11 bases between them. The CDR3 contains 16 residues. CDR3: CASSLERGPNTGELFF. The CDR3 nucleotides are TGTGCCAGCAGCTTAGAGAGGGGACCAAACACCGGGGAGCTGTTTTTT. The whole variable domain, filled in from reference TRBV7-6 and TRBJ2-2, reads GAGVSQSPRYKVTKRGQDVALRCDPISGHVSLYWYRQALGQGPEFLTYFNYEAQQDKSGLPNDRFSAERPEGSISTLTIQRTEQRDSAMYRCASSLERGPNTGELFFGEGSRLTVL.

The CDR3 protein is CASSSPAGGTAPLYEQYF. DNA for the CDR3: TGTGCCAGCAGCTCGCCGGCAGGGGGGACCGCCCCTCTCTACGAGCAGTACTTC. The genes are TRBV7-9 and TRBJ2-7; D possibly corresponds to TRBD1 (7 bases). The CDR3 sequence is 18 residues long. V was trimmed by 4 bases and J by 3 bases, leaving 25 bases between them. CDR1 is SEHNR, CDR2 FQNEAQ, per germline (reference sequence).

The CDR3 sequence: CASSSSWTSGGDEQYF. CDR3 nucleotides: TGTGCCAGCAGCTCATCTTGGACTAGCGGAGGGGACGAGCAGTACTTC. This chain connects TRBV5-6 to TRBJ2-7; 10 bases are a match to TRBD2. V lost 3 bases and J lost 5; bases outside the gene matches: 11. The CDR3 spans 16 residues. CDR1 is SGHDT, CDR2 YYEEEE, per germline.

J is TRBJ2-7 and V is TRBV10-1; 10 positions match TRBD2. Germline V gives CDR1 WNHNN, CDR2 SYGVQD (reference sequence). CDR3 length equals 15 residues. V shed 0 bases and J 5 bases; nucleotides not matched to a gene: 4. The CDR3 protein is CASSESLAGVHEQYF. DNA of the CDR3: TGCGCCAGCAGTGAGTCCCTAGCGGGAGTCCACGAGCAGTACTTC.

This chain connects TRBV4-3 to TRBJ2-7; TRBD1 matches 8 bases. The J segment lost 2 bases and the V segment lost 3 bases, leaving 6 bases of the junction unmatched. The germline gives CDR1 LGHNA, CDR2 YSLEER. There are 15 residues in the CDR3. This chain's CDR3 is CASSHGIQGAYEQYF. CDR3 sequence (DNA): TGCGCCAGCAGCCACGGAATACAGGGGGCCTACGAGCAGTACTTC.

This chain links TRBV5-1 with TRBJ2-2, with 7 positions matching TRBD2. The CDR3 has 16 residues. The junction had 11 bases not matched to a gene; V was cut back by 4 bases and J by 5 bases. Germline V gene lookup returns CDR1 SGHRS and CDR2 YFSETQ. This CDR3 reads CASSLSKGGQTGELFF. CDR3 nucleotides: TGCGCCAGCAGCCTAAGTAAGGGAGGGCAGACCGGGGAGCTGTTTTTT. Together with reference TRBV5-1 and TRBJ2-2, the CDR3 gives the full variable domain: KAGVTQTPRYLIKTRGQQVTLSCSPISGHRSVSWYQQTPGQGLQFLFEYFSETQRNKGNFPGRFSGRQFSNSRSEMNVSTLELGDSALYLCASSLSKGGQTGELFFGEGSRLTVL.

This chain uses TRBV28 with TRBJ1-5; TRBD1 matches at 10 bases. CDR3 size: 19 residues. Germline V CDR1 and CDR2: MDHEN, SYDVKM. V lost 2 bases, J lost 0 bases, and 10 bases stayed unmatched. The CDR3 DNA reads TGTGCCAGCAGTTTACCGGGGACAGGGGACTTTTATAGCAATCAGCCCCAGCATTTT. It codes for CASSLPGTGDFYSNQPQHF.

The chain has TRBV19 and TRBJ2-1; D perhaps matches TRBD2 (6 bases). This CDR3 spans 12 amino acids. The V and J ends lost 10 bases and 2 bases respectively, with 9 bases between them. CDR1 and CDR2 from the germline V gene are LNHDA and SQIVND (reference sequence). The CDR3 region is CATGVPYNEQFF. The CDR3 nucleotides read TGTGCCACGGGAGTCCCCTACAATGAGCAGTTCTTC.

This clone has only one observation. This chain joins TRBV5-3 and TRBJ2-3; no reliable D call. TRBV5-3 is given ORF status, its function remaining uncertain. The V end lost 0 bases, the J end lost 0 bases, and 8 bases lay between the germline ends. The CDR3 runs 15 residues. The CDR3 protein is CARSLGDPSTDTQYF. The CDR3 DNA reads as TGTGCCAGAAGCTTGGGGGATCCTAGCACAGATACGCAGTATTTT.